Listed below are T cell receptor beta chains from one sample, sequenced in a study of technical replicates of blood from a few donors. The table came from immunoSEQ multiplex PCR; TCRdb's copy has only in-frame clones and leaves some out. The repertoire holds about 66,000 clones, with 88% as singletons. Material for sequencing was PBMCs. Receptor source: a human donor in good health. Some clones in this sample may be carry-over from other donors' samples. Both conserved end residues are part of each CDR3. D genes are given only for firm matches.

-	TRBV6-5	CASMVAAGGSYEQYF
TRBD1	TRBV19	CASSIGGQGVSPLHF
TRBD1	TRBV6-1	CASRPDRGRAYEQYF
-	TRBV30	CAWSRTSSYNEQFF
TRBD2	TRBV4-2	CASSLGLASYNEQFF
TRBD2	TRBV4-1	CASSPRTSTNNEQFF
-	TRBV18	CASSPRATDTQYF
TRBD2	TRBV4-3	CASSQLAGGIYNEQFF
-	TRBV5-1	CASSLAGQAGQTQYF
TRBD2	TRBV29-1	CSVVGTSGYNEQFF
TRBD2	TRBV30	CAWSVSRGRTRTSGRAEGEQFF
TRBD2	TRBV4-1	CASSQLAGGPRDTQYF
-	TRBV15	CATSREDNSGNTIYF
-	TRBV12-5	CASGLGAQYEQYF
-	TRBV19	CASSTFSQAVAFF
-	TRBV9	CASSNNRDTENIQYF
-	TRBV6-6	CASSSRTVTEAFF
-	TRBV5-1	CASSLGGTLNTEAFF
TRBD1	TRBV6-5	CASSYDRVQFF
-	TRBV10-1	CASSEIMGGYEQYF
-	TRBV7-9	CASSPPPRVGNTIYF
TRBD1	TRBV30	CAWSYTGGGSPLHF
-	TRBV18	CASSPNRDGEAFF
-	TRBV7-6	CASSLVSGSSYEQYF